Below are 20 T cell receptor beta chains sequenced from a single sample in a study of identical twins. TCRdb re-called the 5' RACE reads with MiXCR, one entry per CDR3 protein. The sample holds hundreds of thousands of distinct CDR3 sequences, about 7.1% seen once. The sample was also linked to a second study, of yellow fever vaccine responses in identical twins.

Sequencing was done on a sample of PBMCs. The receptors were sampled from a woman younger than 35 in good health.

This clonotype has just a few counts. The V call is TRBV5-1, the J call TRBJ2-7; 8 nucleotides agree with TRBD2. This CDR3 comprises 19 residues. CDR1 is SGHRS and CDR2 is YFSETQ in the germline V gene. With V trimmed by 0 bases and J by 0 bases, 14 bases remained unmatched. The chain's CDR3 is CASSLGLAIKYYSSYEQYF. In nucleotides, the CDR3 is TGCGCCAGCAGCTTGGGACTAGCGATCAAATATTACAGCTCCTACGAGCAGTACTTC.

The gene calls are TRBV29-1 and TRBJ1-2; TRBD1 aligns across 7 bases. Germline assignment: CDR1 SQVTM and CDR2 ANQGSEA. The V and J ends lost 3 bases and 4 bases, in that order; junction bases with no gene match: 5. The CDR3 is made up of 13 amino acids. CDR3 in DNA: TGCAGCGTTGAGGAGGGGGCGAGCTATGGCTACACCTTC. Translated: CSVEEGASYGYTF.

This clonotype occurred a few times. This chain joins TRBV24-1 and TRBJ1-1; 9 positions match TRBD1. The V and J ends lost 7 bases and 0 bases, in that order; junction bases with no gene match: 2. Germline V lookup: CDR1 KGHDR, CDR2 SFDVKD. This CDR3 comprises 14 residues. This CDR3 reads CATRGQGLNTEAFF. CDR3 DNA sequence: TGTGCCACCAGGGGACAGGGACTGAACACTGAAGCTTTCTTT.

This clonotype has at least ten counts. The chain recombines TRBV12-3 or TRBV12-4 with TRBJ2-3; 7 bases fit TRBD2. The J segment lost 0 bases and the V segment lost 3 bases, leaving 9 bases of the junction unmatched. CDR3 length: 17 amino acids. The CDR3 protein is CASSFSLLAASTDTQYF. In DNA form, the CDR3 reads TGTGCCAGCAGTTTCTCCCTTCTAGCGGCTAGCACAGATACGCAGTATTTT.

This clonotype was counted many times. V and J are TRBV10-3 and TRBJ2-7; a weak D match, TRBD2 (6 bases). Trimming left V 10 bases short and J 2 bases short, with 21 bases between. Germline loops: CDR1 ENHRY, CDR2 SYGVKD. This CDR3 contains 15 residues. CDR3 DNA sequence: TGTGCCACCGAATCATTAAACCGGGAGACCTACGAGCAGTACTTC. Protein sequence: CATESLNRETYEQYF.

The rearrangement links TRBV9 to TRBJ1-1; D remains unclear. CDR1 SGDLS and CDR2 YYNGEE come from the germline V gene. This CDR3 contains 13 residues. With 0 bases removed from V and 4 bases from J, the gap between germline ends came to 7 bases. The CDR3 spells CASSVDGSTEAFF. The CDR3 DNA reads TGTGCCAGCAGCGTAGATGGCAGCACTGAAGCTTTCTTT.

This clonotype was detected only a few times. The V gene is TRBV15, the J gene TRBJ1-2, with D maybe TRBD1 (6 bases). V was clipped by 5 bases and J by 0 bases, with 10 bases between them. The CDR3 length is 14 residues. CDR1 LNHNV and CDR2 YYDKDF come from the germline V gene (reference sequence). DNA for the CDR3: TGTGCCACCAGCGGTGACAGGACTAACTATGGCTACACCTTC. This encodes CATSGDRTNYGYTF.

This clonotype was seen at least ten times. The chain recombines TRBV5-1 with TRBJ1-2; no definite D call. This CDR3 spans 14 amino acids. Per the germline V gene, CDR1 is SGHRS and CDR2 is YFSETQ. With 4 bases removed from V and 2 bases from J, the gap between germline ends came to 12 bases. The CDR3 spells CASSELGRNYGYTF. CDR3 DNA sequence: TGCGCCAGCAGCGAACTAGGGAGGAACTATGGCTACACCTTC. Full variable domain (rest looked up from reference TRBV5-1 and TRBJ1-2): KAGVTQTPRYLIKTRGQQVTLSCSPISGHRSVSWYQQTPGQGLQFLFEYFSETQRNKGNFPGRFSGRQFSNSRSEMNVSTLELGDSALYLCASSELGRNYGYTFGSGTRLTVV.

This clonotype was detected only a few times. The chain is built from TRBV7-2 and TRBJ2-1; 12 nucleotides align to TRBD2. V shed 6 bases, J shed 1 base, and the junction held 22 bases outside the gene matches. The CDR3 covers 22 residues. Germline-derived CDR1 and CDR2 are SGHTA and FQGNSA. CDR3 DNA: TGTGCCAGCAGTCCTAGGGGGCTAGCGGGGGGGTTCCAAGATCATTCCTACAATGAGCAGTTCTTC. This codes for CASSPRGLAGGFQDHSYNEQFF.

In its sample, this clonotype was seen a few times. The chain couples TRBV9 to TRBJ1-2; D uncertain. The V gene lost 0 bases and the J gene lost 2 bases, with 11 bases spanning the gap. The CDR3 loop spans 15 amino acids. The germline CDR1 and CDR2 sequences are SGDLS and YYNGEE. The CDR3 sequence is CASSVDEGTNYGYTF. As DNA, the CDR3 is TGTGCCAGCAGCGTAGATGAGGGAACCAACTATGGCTACACCTTC.

This clonotype was seen repeatedly, ten times or more. This chain links TRBV4-1 with TRBJ2-3; 14 bases agree with TRBD2. This CDR3 contains 16 residues. V shed 1 base and J 6 bases; nucleotides not matched to a gene: 3. Germline CDR1 MGHRA, CDR2 YSYEKL. The CDR3 DNA is TGCGCCAGCAGCCAAGGACTAGCGGGAGGGTCGGATACGCAGTATTTT. It translates to CASSQGLAGGSDTQYF.

This chain connects TRBV6-1 to TRBJ1-4; D not certain. Between the trimmed V and J ends, which lost 4 bases and 8 bases, there was a span of 14 bases. The length of the CDR3 is 14 residues. Germline lookup yields CDR1 MNHNS and CDR2 SASEGT. CDR3 DNA sequence: TGTGCCAGCAGTGGAGGGAATTCGGAGGAAAAACTGTTTTTT. Its translation is CASSGGNSEEKLFF.

This clonotype has at least ten counts. The V call is TRBV12-3 or TRBV12-4, the J call TRBJ1-1; TRBD1 matches at 8 bases. This CDR3 region has 14 residues. With V trimmed by 5 bases and J by 4 bases, 6 bases remained unmatched. In DNA, the CDR3 is TGTGCCAGCAGTAGAAGACAGGGGTCCACTGAAGCTTTCTTT. This codes for CASSRRQGSTEAFF.

The V and J genes are TRBV12-3 or TRBV12-4 and TRBJ1-2; 11 nucleotides agree with TRBD1. This CDR3 comprises 17 residues. Trimming at V came to 6 bases and at J to 0 bases, leaving 9 bases not matched to a gene. CDR3: CASRSWTGGASNYGYTF. DNA of the CDR3: TGTGCCAGCAGATCGTGGACAGGGGGCGCGTCTAACTATGGCTACACCTTC.

J is TRBJ2-1 and V is TRBV29-1, with D perhaps TRBD1 or TRBD2 (5 bases each). The V end was cut by 5 bases, the J end by 0 bases, with 14 bases between. This CDR3 has 15 amino acids. Germline V gene sequence: CDR1 SQVTM, CDR2 ANQGSEA. The CDR3 DNA is TGCAGCGTTTTCGAGGGGAAGGTCTCCTACAATGAGCAGTTCTTC. This encodes CSVFEGKVSYNEQFF.

This clonotype was observed at least ten times. The chain uses TRBV10-2 and TRBJ2-1; 8 bases map to TRBD2. The V gene end was trimmed by 4 bases and the J gene end by 9 bases; junction bases not matched to a gene: 5. The CDR3 covers 13 residues. Germline CDR1 is WSHSY and CDR2 is SAAADI. The CDR3 DNA reads TGCGCCAGCAGTGTGGTAGCGGGGTCTGAGCAGTTCTTC. Amino acids: CASSVVAGSEQFF.

The CDR3 region has the DNA TGTGCCAGCAGCTACGAGGGTGGCGCCCGGTACTTC. It specifies CASSYEGGARYF. This chain joins TRBV7-2 and TRBJ2-5, with D perhaps matching TRBD2 (5 bases). Trimming pared 4 bases from V and 13 bases from J, leaving 16 bases between. Looked up from germline, CDR1 is SGHTA and CDR2 is FQGNSA. The CDR3 runs to 12 residues.

In its sample, this clonotype was seen many times. The chain links TRBV29-1 to TRBJ2-3; 10 nucleotides align to TRBD2. The CDR3 has 13 residues. J was trimmed by 1 base and V by 7 bases; bases with no gene match: 2. The germline V gene encodes CDR1 SQVTM and CDR2 ANQGSEA. The CDR3: CSGGTSGTDTQYF. The CDR3 bases are TGCAGCGGCGGGACTAGCGGCACAGATACGCAGTATTTT.

Regarding this clonotype: The junction and the germline gene differ at one end; a read error may be behind it. The V gene is TRBV24-1, the J gene TRBJ2-1; TRBD1 aligns across 7 bases. Germline-derived CDR1 and CDR2 are KGHDR and SFDVKD. This CDR3 contains 15 residues. DNA for the CDR3: TGTGCCACCAGTCTCGGGACAGCCGGGGTCAATGAGCAGCTCTTC. Its protein is CATSLGTAGVNEQLF.

The chain carries TRBV3-1 and TRBJ2-3, with D uncertain. Germline-derived CDR1 and CDR2 are LGHDT and YNNKEL (reference sequence). CDR3 length: 15 residues. V was clipped by 2 bases and J by 6 bases, with 15 bases between them. The CDR3 reads CASSQLALKGDTQYF. CDR3 DNA sequence: TGTGCCAGCAGCCAATTAGCCCTGAAAGGGGATACGCAGTATTTT.